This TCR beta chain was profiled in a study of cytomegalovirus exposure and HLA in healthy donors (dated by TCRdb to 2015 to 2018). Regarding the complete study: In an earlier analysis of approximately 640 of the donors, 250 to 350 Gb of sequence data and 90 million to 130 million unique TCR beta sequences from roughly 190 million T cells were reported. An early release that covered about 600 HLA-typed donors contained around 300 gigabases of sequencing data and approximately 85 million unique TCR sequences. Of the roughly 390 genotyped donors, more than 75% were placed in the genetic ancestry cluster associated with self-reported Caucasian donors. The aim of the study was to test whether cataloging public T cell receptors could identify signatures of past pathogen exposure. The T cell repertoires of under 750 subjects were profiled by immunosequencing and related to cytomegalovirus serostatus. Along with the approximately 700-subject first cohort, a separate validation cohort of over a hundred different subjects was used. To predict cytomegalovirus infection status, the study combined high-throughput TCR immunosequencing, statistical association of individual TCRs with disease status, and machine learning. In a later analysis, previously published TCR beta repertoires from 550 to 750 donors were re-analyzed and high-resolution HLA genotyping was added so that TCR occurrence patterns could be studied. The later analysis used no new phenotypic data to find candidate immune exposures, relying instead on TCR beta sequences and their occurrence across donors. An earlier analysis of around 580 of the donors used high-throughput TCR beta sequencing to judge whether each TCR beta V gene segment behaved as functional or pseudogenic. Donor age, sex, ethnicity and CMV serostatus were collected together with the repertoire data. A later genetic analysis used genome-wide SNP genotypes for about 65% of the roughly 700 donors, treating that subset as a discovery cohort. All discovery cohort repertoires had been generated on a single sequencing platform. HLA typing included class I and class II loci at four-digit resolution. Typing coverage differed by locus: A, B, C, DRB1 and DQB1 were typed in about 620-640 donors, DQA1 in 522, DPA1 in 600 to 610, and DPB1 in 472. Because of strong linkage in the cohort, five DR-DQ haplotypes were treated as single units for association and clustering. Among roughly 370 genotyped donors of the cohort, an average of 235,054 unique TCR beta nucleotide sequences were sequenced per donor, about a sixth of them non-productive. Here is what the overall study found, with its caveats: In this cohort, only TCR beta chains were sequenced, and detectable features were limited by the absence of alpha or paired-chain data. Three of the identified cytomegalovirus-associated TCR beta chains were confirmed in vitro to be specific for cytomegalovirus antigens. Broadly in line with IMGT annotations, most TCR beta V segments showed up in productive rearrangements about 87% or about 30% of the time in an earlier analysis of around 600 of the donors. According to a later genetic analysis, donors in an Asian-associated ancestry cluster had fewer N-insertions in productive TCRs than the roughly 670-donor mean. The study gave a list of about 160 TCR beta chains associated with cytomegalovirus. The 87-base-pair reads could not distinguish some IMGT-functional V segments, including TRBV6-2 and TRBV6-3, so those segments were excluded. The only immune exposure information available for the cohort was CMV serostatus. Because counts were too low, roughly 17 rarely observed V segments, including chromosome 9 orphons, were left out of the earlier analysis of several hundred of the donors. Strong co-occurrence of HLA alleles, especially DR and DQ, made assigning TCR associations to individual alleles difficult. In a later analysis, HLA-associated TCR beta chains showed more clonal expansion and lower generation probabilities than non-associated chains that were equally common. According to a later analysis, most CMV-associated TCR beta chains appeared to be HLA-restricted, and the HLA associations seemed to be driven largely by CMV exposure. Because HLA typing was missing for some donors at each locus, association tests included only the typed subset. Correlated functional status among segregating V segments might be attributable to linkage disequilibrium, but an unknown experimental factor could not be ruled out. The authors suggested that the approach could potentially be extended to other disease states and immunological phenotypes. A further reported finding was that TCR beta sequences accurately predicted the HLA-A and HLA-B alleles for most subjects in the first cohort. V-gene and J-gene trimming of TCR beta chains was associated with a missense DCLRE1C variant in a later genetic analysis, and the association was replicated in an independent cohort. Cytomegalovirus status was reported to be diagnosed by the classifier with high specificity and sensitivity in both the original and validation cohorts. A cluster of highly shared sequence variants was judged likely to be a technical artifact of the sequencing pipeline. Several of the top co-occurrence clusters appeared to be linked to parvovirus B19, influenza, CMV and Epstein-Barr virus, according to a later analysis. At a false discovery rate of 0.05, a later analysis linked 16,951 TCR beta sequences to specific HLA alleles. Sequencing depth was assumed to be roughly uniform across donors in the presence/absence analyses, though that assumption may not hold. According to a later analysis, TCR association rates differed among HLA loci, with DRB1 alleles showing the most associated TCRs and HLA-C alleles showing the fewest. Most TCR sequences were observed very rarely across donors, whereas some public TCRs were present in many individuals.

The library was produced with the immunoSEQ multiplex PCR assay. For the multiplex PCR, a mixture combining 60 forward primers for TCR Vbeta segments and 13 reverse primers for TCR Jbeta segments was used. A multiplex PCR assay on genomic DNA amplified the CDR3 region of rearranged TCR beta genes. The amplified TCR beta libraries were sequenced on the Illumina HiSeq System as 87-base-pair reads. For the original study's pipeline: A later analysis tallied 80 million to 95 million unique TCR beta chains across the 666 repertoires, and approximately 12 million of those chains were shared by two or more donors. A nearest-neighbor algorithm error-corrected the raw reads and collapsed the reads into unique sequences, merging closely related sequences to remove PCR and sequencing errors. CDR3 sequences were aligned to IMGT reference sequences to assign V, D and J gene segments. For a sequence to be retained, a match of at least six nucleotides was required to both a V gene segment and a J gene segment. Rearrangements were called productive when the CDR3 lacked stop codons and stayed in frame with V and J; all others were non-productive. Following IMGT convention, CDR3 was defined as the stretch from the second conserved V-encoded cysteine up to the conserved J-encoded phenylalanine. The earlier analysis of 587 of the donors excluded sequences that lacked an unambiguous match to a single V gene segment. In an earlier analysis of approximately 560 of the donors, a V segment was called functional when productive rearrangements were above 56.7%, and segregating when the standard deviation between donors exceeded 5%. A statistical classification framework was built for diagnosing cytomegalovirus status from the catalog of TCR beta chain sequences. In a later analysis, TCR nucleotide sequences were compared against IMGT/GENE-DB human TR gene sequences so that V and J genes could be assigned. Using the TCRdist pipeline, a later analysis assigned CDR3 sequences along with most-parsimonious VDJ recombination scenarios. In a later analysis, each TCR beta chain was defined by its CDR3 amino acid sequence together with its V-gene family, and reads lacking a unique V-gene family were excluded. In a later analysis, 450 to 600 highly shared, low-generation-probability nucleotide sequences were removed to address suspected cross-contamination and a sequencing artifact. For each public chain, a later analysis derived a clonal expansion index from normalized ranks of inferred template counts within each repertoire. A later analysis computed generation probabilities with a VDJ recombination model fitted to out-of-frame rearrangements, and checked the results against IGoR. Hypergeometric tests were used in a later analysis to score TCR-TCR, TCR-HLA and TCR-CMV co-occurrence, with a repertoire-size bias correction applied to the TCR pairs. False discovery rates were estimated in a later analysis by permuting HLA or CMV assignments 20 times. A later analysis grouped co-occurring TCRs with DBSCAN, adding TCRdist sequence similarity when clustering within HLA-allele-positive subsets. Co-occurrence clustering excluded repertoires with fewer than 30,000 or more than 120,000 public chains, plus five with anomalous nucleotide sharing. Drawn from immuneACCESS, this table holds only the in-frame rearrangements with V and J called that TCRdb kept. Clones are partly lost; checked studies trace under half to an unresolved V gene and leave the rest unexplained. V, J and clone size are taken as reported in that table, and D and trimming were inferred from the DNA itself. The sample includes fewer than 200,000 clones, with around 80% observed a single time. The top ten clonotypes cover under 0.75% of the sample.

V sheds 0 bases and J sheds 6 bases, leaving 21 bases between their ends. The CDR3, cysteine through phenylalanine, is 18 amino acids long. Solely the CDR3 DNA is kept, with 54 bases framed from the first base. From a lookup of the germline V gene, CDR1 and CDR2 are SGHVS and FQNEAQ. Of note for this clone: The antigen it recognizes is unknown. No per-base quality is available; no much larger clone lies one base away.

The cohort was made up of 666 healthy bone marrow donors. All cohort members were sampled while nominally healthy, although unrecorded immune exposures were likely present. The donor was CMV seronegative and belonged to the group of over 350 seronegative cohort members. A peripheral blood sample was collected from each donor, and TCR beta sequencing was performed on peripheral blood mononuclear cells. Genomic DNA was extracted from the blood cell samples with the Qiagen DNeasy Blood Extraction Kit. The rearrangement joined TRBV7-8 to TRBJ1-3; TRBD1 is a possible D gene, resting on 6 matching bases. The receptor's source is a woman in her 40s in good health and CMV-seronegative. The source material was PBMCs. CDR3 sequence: CASSLAGGDTIPINTIYF. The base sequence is TGTGCCAGCAGCTTAGCGGGTGGGGACACGATACCTATAAACACCATATATTTT.